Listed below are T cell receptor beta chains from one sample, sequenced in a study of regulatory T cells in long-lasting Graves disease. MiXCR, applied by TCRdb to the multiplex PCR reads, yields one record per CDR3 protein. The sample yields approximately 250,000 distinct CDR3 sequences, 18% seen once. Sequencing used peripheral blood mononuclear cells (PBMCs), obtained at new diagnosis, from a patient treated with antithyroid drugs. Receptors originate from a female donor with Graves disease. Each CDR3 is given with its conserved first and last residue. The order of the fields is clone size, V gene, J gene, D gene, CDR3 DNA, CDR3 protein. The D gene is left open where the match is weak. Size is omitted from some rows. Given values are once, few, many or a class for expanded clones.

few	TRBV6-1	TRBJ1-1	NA	TGTGCCAGCAAGGACAGTCCCATGAGCACTGAAGCTTTCTTT	CASKDSPMSTEAFF
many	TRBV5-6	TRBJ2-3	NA	TGTGCCAGCAGCGGGGACTGGCTGCTAGCAGATACGCAGTATTTT	CASSGDWLLADTQYF
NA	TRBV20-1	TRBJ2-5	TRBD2	TGCAGTGCGATAGAGATGGGGGGGGGTGAAGAGACCCAGTACTTC	CSAIEMGGGEETQYF
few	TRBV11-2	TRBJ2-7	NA	TGTGCCAGCAGCGCCGGCACACACTACGAGCAGTACTTC	CASSAGTHYEQYF
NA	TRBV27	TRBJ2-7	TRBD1	TGTGCCAGCAGTTCCGACAGGGGAGGTAACGAGCAGTACTTC	CASSSDRGGNEQYF
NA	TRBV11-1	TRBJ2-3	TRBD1	TGTGCCAGCAGCCCGGACAGGGGAGCAGGAAGCACAGATACGCAGTATTTT	CASSPDRGAGSTDTQYF
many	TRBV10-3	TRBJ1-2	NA	TGTGCCATCAGGGGGACGGAAGCTAACTATGGCTACACCTTC	CAIRGTEANYGYTF
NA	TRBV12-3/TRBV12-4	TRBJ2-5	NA	TGTGCCATCAGTGATGGGCTAGAGGGTGAGACTCAGTACTTC	CAISDGLEGETQYF
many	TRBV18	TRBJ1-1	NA	TGTGCCAGCTCTACCAGATCGGTGGCTGAAGCTTTCTTT	CASSTRSVAEAFF
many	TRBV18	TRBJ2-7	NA	TGTGCCAGCTCACCGACGACAGTCACCTACGAGCAGTACTTC	CASSPTTVTYEQYF
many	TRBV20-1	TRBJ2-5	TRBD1	TGCAGTGCTAGCGGAGACAGGGAGTGGTTTGGGACCCAGTACTTC	CSASGDREWFGTQYF
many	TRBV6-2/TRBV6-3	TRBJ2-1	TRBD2	TGTGCCAGCATGACGCCACTAGCGGGATCGGATGAGCAGTTCTTC	CASMTPLAGSDEQFF
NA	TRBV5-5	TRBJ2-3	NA	TGTGCCAGCAGCTACCTAGGGTACACAGATACGCAGTATTTT	CASSYLGYTDTQYF
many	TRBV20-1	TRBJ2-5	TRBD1	TGCAGTGCTAGCCCCGGGGACAGGTCAGAGACCCAGTACTTC	CSASPGDRSETQYF
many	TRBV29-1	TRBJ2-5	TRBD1	TGCAGCGTTGTGTGGACAGGAGAAGAGACCCAGTACTTC	CSVVWTGEETQYF
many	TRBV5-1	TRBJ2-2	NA	TGCGCCAGCAGCTTGGGGGCCGGCGCCGGGGAGCTGTTTTTT	CASSLGAGAGELFF
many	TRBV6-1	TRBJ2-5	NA	TGTGCCAGCAGCAAGTCCGTGCAGCAGACCCAGTACTTC	CASSKSVQQTQYF
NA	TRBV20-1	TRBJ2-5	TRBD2	TGCAGTACGCCCCTGGGACTAGCCCAAGAGACCCAGTACTTC	CSTPLGLAQETQYF
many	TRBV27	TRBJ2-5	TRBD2	TGTGCCAGCAGTATCGCCCCTGGGACTAGCGGTACGGAGACCCAGTACTTC	CASSIAPGTSGTETQYF
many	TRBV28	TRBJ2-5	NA	TGTGCCAGCAGACCCGATGAAGCGGTACAAGAGACCCAGTACTTC	CASRPDEAVQETQYF
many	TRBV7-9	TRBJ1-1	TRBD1	TGTGCCAGCAGCTGGGGACAGGGGAACACTGAAGCTTTCTTT	CASSWGQGNTEAFF
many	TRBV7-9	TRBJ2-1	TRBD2	TGTGCCAGCAGCTTAAGAGGCCCGGGGGGGCATATGTACAATGAGCAGTTCTTC	CASSLRGPGGHMYNEQFF
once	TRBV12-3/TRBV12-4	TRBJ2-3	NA	TGTGCCAGCAGCGAGTCAGTCGGGACGAACACAGATACGCAGTATTTT	CASSESVGTNTDTQYF
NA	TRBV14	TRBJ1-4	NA	TGTGCCAGCAGCCAAGAGGCAGATATCGGTGAAAAACTGCTTTTT	CASSQEADIGEKLLF
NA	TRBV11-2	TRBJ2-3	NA	TGTGCCAGCAGTCCAAGATACTACACAGATACGCAGTATTTT	CASSPRYYTDTQYF
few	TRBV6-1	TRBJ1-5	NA	TGTGCCAGCAGGACTGTTAGGGGGGCGAGCAATCAGCCCCAGCATTTT	CASRTVRGASNQPQHF
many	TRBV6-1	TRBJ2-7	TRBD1	TGTGCCACTGCGGACCCGGGACAGGCGATCGAGCAGTACTTC	CATADPGQAIEQYF
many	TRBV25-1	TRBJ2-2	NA	TGTGCCACCCCCCTCGAGGGGCCCACCGGGGAGCTGTTTTTT	CATPLEGPTGELFF
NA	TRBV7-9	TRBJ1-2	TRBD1	TGTGCCAGCGGCACCTCAAGTGGACAGGGAACTAACTATGGCTACACCTTC	CASGTSSGQGTNYGYTF
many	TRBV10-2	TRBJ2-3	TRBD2	TGCGCCAGCGCGGTAGCGGGAGTGGGGACAGATACGCAGTATTTT	CASAVAGVGTDTQYF
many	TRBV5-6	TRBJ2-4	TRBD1	TGTGCCAGCAGCTCGACGCCTTGGGACAGGCTAACAAACATTCAGTACTTC	CASSSTPWDRLTNIQYF
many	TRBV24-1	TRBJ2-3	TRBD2	TGTGCCACCAGTGATTTGCAAATAGCGGGAGGAGCAGATACGCAGTATTTT	CATSDLQIAGGADTQYF
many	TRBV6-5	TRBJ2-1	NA	TGTGCCAGCAGTTACGGAGGATATGAGCAGTTCTTC	CASSYGGYEQFF
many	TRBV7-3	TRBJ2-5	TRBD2	TGTGCCAGCAGCCGAGCGGGGGCAGTTCAAGAGACCCAGTACTTC	CASSRAGAVQETQYF
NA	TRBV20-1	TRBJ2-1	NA	TGCAGTGCTAGTTCCTACAATGAGCAGTTCTTC	CSASSYNEQFF
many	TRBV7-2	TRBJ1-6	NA	TGTGCCACCGCGGGAGACCATAATTCACCCCTCCACTTT	CATAGDHNSPLHF
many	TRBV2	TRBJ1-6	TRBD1	TGTGCCAGCAGTGTACAGGGGTATAATTCACCCCTCCACTTT	CASSVQGYNSPLHF
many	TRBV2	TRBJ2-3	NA	TGTGCCAGCAGTGAAGATAGCACAGATACGCAGTATTTT	CASSEDSTDTQYF
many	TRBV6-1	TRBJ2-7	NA	TGTGCCAGCAGTAACACAGGGGGCTCTACTAGCGGAACCTACGAGCAGTACTTC	CASSNTGGSTSGTYEQYF
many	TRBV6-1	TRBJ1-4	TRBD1	TGTGCCAGCAGTGAAGCGGGGGGGACAGCGCACGAACTGTTTTTT	CASSEAGGTAHELFF
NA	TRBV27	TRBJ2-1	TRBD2	TGTGCCAGCAGGCCGGGACTAGCGGGAACTGAGCAGTTCTTC	CASRPGLAGTEQFF
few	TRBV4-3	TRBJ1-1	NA	TGCGCCAGCAGCCAAGGGGATAGACAGACAGTATTCACTGAAGCTTTCTTT	CASSQGDRQTVFTEAFF
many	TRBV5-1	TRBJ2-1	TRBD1	TGTGCCAGCAGCCTGACAGGGGAGGCTGAGCAGTTCTTC	CASSLTGEAEQFF
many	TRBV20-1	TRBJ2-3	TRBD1	TGCAGTGCTAGACTATACCGGGACAGGGGGCGCCCAGATACGCAGTATTTT	CSARLYRDRGRPDTQYF
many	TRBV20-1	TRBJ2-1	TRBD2	TGCAGTGCTAGAACCAGGGACGGGACTAGGACTAATGAGCAGTTCTTC	CSARTRDGTRTNEQFF
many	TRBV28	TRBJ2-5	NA	TGTGCCACCAGTTTGTCCGAAGGGGAGCAAGAGACCCAGTACTTC	CATSLSEGEQETQYF
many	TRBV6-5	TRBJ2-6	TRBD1	TGTGCCAGCAGTTACAGGACAGGCCCTTCTGGGGCCAACGTCCTGACTTTC	CASSYRTGPSGANVLTF
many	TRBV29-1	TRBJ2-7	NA	TGCAGCGTGCAGGACAGTTTGACCTACGAGCAGTACTTC	CSVQDSLTYEQYF
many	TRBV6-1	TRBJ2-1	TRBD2	TGTGCCAGCAGCGCTCGGAGGGAGGGGAATGAGCAGTTCTTC	CASSARREGNEQFF
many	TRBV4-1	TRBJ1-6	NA	TGCGCCAGCAGCCGAGAGATCAGGGTGGGGGATCGGAATTCACCCCTCCACTTT	CASSREIRVGDRNSPLHF
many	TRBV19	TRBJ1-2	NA	TGTGCCAGTAGTATGAAAGGGAGCCCGCTCTCAGGCTATGGCTACACCTTC	CASSMKGSPLSGYGYTF
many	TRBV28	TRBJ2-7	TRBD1	TGTGCCAGCAGTTCCGGGACAGGGTATATTCACGAGCAGTACTTC	CASSSGTGYIHEQYF
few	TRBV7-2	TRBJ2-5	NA	TGTGCCAGCAGCTCGACAGGTGGGGGTGGGCGGGAGACCCAGTACTTC	CASSSTGGGGRETQYF
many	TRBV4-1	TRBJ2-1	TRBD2	TGCGCCAGCAGCCTCTCGACCGGGACTAGCAATGAGCAGTTCTTC	CASSLSTGTSNEQFF
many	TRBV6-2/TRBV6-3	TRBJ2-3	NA	TGTGCCAGCAGTAAAAGCTTCTCTAGCACAGATACGCAGTATTTT	CASSKSFSSTDTQYF